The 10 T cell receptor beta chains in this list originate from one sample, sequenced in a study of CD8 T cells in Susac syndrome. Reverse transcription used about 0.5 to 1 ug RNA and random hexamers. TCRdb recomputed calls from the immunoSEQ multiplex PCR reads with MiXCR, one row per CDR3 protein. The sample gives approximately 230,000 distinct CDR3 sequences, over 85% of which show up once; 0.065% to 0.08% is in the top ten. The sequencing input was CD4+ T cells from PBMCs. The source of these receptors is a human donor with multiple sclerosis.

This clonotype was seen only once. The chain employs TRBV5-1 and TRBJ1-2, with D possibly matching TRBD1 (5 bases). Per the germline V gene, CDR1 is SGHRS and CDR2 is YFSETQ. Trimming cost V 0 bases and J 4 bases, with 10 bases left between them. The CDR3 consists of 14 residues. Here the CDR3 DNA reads TGCGCCAGCAGCTTGGAGGGGAGAGCCTATGGCTACACCTTC. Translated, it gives CASSLEGRAYGYTF.

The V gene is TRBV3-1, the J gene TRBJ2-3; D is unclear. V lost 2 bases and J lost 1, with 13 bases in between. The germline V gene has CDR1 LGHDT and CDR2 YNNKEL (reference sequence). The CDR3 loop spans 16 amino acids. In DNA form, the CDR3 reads TGTGCCAGCAGCCAAAAAGGACCCTACGGCACAGATACGCAGTATTTT. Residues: CASSQKGPYGTDTQYF.

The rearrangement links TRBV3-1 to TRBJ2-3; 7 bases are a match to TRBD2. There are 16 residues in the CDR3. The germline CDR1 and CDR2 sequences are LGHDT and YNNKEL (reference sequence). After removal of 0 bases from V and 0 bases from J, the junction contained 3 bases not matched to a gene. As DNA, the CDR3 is TGTGCCAGCAGCCAAGATGTTAGCGGGAGCACAGATACGCAGTATTTT. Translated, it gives CASSQDVSGSTDTQYF.

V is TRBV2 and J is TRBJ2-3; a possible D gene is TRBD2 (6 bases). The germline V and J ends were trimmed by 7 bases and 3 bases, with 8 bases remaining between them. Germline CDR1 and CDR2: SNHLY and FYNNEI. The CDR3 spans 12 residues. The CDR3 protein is CASISGTDTQYF. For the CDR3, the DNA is TGTGCCAGCATAAGCGGGACAGATACGCAGTATTTT.

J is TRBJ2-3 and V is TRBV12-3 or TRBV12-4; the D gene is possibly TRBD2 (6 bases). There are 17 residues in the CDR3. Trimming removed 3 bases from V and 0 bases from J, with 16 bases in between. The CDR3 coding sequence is TGTGCCAGCAGTTTTGTTACGGGACGGGGGAGCACAGATACGCAGTATTTT. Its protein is CASSFVTGRGSTDTQYF.

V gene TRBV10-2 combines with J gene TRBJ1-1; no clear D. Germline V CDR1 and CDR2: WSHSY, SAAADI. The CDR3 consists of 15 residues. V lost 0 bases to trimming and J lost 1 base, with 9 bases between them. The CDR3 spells CASSESEAGNTEAFF. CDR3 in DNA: TGCGCCAGCAGTGAGTCGGAAGCAGGGAACACTGAAGCTTTCTTT.

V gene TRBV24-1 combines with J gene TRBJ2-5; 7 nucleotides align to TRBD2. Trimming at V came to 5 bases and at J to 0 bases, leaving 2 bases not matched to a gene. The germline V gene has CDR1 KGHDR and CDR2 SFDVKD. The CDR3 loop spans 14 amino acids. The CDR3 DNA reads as TGTGCCACCAGTGGCGGGGGAAACCAAGAGACCCAGTACTTC. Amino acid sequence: CATSGGGNQETQYF.

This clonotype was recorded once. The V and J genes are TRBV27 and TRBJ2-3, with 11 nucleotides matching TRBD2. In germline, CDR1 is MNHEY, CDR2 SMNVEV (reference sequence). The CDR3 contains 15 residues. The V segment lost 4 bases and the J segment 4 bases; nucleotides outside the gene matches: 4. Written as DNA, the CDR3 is TGTGCCAGCAGTTCCATACTAGCGGGAGCAGATACGCAGTATTTT. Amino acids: CASSSILAGADTQYF.

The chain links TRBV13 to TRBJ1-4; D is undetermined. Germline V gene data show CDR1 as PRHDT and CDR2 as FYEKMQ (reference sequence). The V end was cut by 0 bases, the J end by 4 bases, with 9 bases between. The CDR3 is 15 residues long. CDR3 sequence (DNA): TGTGCCAGCAGCTTAGGAGCGCGGAATAATGAAAAACTGTTTTTT. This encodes CASSLGARNNEKLFF.

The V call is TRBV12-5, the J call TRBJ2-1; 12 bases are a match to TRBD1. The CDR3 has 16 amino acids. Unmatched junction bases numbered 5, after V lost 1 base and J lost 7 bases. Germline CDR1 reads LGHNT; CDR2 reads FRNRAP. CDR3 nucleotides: TGTGCTAGTGGTTTGGGGGACAGGGGGCCGGTTAATGAGCAGTTCTTC. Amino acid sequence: CASGLGDRGPVNEQFF.